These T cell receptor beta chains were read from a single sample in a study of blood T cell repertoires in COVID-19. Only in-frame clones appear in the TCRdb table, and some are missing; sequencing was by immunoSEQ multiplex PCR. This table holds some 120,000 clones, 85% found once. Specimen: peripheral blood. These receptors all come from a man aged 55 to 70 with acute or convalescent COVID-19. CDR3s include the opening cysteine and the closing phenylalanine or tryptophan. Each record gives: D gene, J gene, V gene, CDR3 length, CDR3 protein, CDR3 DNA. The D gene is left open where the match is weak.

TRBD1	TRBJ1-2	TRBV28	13	CASTPGTEYGYTF	TGTGCCAGCACCCCAGGGACAGAATATGGCTACACCTTC
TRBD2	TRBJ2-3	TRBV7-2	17	CASSLAPRLAGTDTQYF	TGTGCCAGCAGCTTAGCGCCCCGACTAGCGGGCACAGATACGCAGTATTTT
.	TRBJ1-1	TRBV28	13	CASSSHQGSWAFF	TGTGCCAGCAGTTCCCATCAGGGTTCCTGGGCTTTCTTT
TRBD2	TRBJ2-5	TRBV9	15	CASSVVGGSGETQYF	TGTGCCAGCAGCGTAGTGGGGGGGTCAGGAGAGACCCAGTACTTC
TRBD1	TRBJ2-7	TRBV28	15	CASSSPTGFSYEQYF	TGTGCCAGCAGTTCCCCGACAGGGTTCTCCTACGAGCAGTACTTC
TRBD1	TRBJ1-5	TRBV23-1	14	CASSPDRGDQPQHF	TGCGCCAGCAGTCCCGACAGGGGGGATCAGCCCCAGCATTTT
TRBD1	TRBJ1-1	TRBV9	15	CASSVGQGMNTEAFF	TGTGCCAGCAGCGTGGGACAGGGAATGAACACTGAAGCTTTCTTT
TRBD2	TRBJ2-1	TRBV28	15	CASSFRSGRVNEQFF	TGTGCCAGCAGTTTTCGAAGCGGGAGGGTAAATGAGCAGTTCTTC
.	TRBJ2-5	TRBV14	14	CASSQQEGWETQYF	TGTGCCAGCAGCCAACAGGAGGGATGGGAGACCCAGTACTTC
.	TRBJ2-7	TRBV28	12	CASSLQGYEQYF	TGTGCCAGCAGTTTACAGGGCTACGAGCAGTACTTC
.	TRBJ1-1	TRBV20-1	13	CSASSPGSLEAFF	TGCAGTGCTAGTTCCCCGGGGAGTCTGGAAGCTTTCTTT